This passage covers 22 T cell receptor beta chains from one sample sequenced in a study of blood T cell repertoires in COVID-19 (dated by TCRdb to 2019 to 2021). Library construction relied on the immunoSEQ multiplex PCR assay. TCRdb obtained this table from immuneACCESS and retained in-frame rearrangements with V and J assigned. These tables miss some clones; where compared with another copy, unresolved V genes account for less than half of the shortfall, and the remainder is unexplained. The sample data list 200,000 to 250,000 clones, and 85% to 90% of these were observed just once. 11% of the sample belongs to the ten largest clones. The sample taken for sequencing was peripheral blood. These receptors were taken from a man aged 50 to 60 with COVID-19, enrolled during active disease.

The chain carries TRBV14 and TRBJ2-7; D gene uncertain. Looked up from germline, CDR1 is SGHDN and CDR2 is FVKESK. This CDR3 has 16 amino acids. With 2 bases removed from V and 2 bases from J, the gap between germline ends came to 16 bases. CDR3 coding DNA: TGTGCCAGCAGCCAATACCCGAGGCGTACCACCTACGAGCAGTACTTC. Protein: CASSQYPRRTTYEQYF.

This chain uses TRBV5-1 with TRBJ1-2; no definite D call. This CDR3 comprises 15 residues. Germline values: CDR1 SGHRS, CDR2 YFSETQ. Trimming stripped 0 bases from V and 4 bases from J, with 13 bases between. The CDR3 DNA is TGCGCCAGCAGCTTGGGCTTAGACACGCGCTATGGCTACACCTTC. Protein product: CASSLGLDTRYGYTF.

V usage is TRBV7-8 and J usage is TRBJ1-5, with D unresolved. Germline CDR1 reads SGHVS; CDR2 reads FQNEAQ. Deletions cut 5 bases from V and 0 bases from J, with 8 bases between. The CDR3 has 14 amino acids. In DNA form, the CDR3 reads TGTGCCAGCAGCGAACACCTTAGCAATCAGCCCCAGCATTTT. Encoded protein: CASSEHLSNQPQHF.

The genes are TRBV5-5 and TRBJ1-2, with a tentative D call TRBD1 (6 bases). The V gene lost 0 bases and the J gene lost 3 bases, with 12 bases spanning the gap. This CDR3 has 15 amino acids. Per the germline V gene, CDR1 is SGHKS and CDR2 is YYEKEE (reference sequence). The CDR3 region has the DNA TGTGCCAGCAGCTTGGAGCACAGGGTAGACTATGGCTACACCTTC. Amino acids: CASSLEHRVDYGYTF.

In its sample, this clone was seen many times. The rearrangement links TRBV19 to TRBJ2-1; 9 nucleotides agree with TRBD2. V trimming: 4 bases; J trimming: 3 bases; junction bases outside the gene matches: 4. This CDR3 spans 15 amino acids. Germline assignment: CDR1 LNHDA and CDR2 SQIVND (reference sequence). CDR3 region: CASSSGRADYNEQFF. CDR3 DNA sequence: TGTGCCAGTAGTAGCGGGAGGGCCGACTACAATGAGCAGTTCTTC.

The chain employs TRBV3-1 (or the pseudogene TRBV3-2) and TRBJ1-4, with 8 bases lining up with TRBD1. Germline-derived CDR1 and CDR2 are LGHDT and YNNKEL (reference sequence). This CDR3 spans 15 amino acids. The junction had 3 bases not matched to a gene; V was cut back by 0 bases and J by 6 bases. The CDR3 nucleotides are TGTGCCAGCAGCCAAGATGGACAGGGTTATGAAAAACTGTTTTTT. Its protein product is CASSQDGQGYEKLFF.

The chain joins TRBV27 to TRBJ2-3; D possibly corresponds to TRBD1 (5 bases). CDR3 length: 15 residues. V shed 3 bases and J shed 5 bases, with 15 bases lying between them. Per the germline V gene, CDR1 is MNHEY and CDR2 is SMNVEV (reference sequence). The CDR3 DNA sequence: TGTGCCAGCAGTTTCTTAGGGGCCGGTGGAGATACGCAGTATTTT. It specifies CASSFLGAGGDTQYF.

This clone came up once. The genes are TRBV6-5 and TRBJ2-3; D is unclear. Deletions cut 0 bases from V and 0 bases from J, with 10 bases between. The V gene's germline CDR1 is MNHEY and CDR2 SVGAGI. This CDR3 region has 16 residues. CDR3 nucleotides: TGTGCCAGCAGTTACTCGACCGGAGCTAGCACAGATACGCAGTATTTT. Protein product: CASSYSTGASTDTQYF.

J is TRBJ2-6 and V is TRBV2; D is uncertain. Trimming stripped 4 bases from V and 4 bases from J, with 11 bases between. The CDR3 has 15 amino acids. Germline assignment: CDR1 SNHLY and CDR2 FYNNEI. CDR3 sequence (DNA): TGTGCCAGCAGTGCCCGAGTGCGGGGGGCCAACGTCCTGACTTTC. Translating gives CASSARVRGANVLTF.

The chain links TRBV5-4 to TRBJ2-2, with TRBD2 identical over 11 bases. Germline CDR1 is SGHNT and CDR2 is YYREEE (reference sequence). The CDR3 runs 15 residues. Germline trimming cut 4 bases from V and 7 bases from J; bases unmatched to any gene: 6. DNA of the CDR3: TGTGCCAGCAGCGGTTCTAGCGGGGGGTACGGGGAGCTGTTTTTT. This encodes CASSGSSGGYGELFF.

J is TRBJ1-1 and V is TRBV19; 7 bases align to TRBD1. Germline CDR1 LNHDA, CDR2 SQIVND (reference sequence). This CDR3 contains 15 residues. V trimming: 8 bases; J trimming: 0 bases; junction bases outside the gene matches: 9. This CDR3 reads CASLPGQRMNTEAFF. The CDR3 DNA reads TGTGCCAGTTTACCGGGACAGAGAATGAACACTGAAGCTTTCTTT. Complete variable domain (other parts from reference TRBV19 and TRBJ1-1): DGGITQSPKYLFRKEGQNVTLSCEQNLNHDAMYWYRQDPGQGLRLIYYSQIVNDFQKGDIAEGYSVSREKKESFPLTVTSAQKNPTAFYLCASLPGQRMNTEAFFGQGTRLTVV.

The chain carries TRBV5-5 and TRBJ2-2, with D perhaps TRBD2 (5 bases). CDR1 and CDR2 from the germline V gene are SGHKS and YYEKEE (reference sequence). V lost 3 bases and J 3 bases, leaving 9 bases between the germline ends. The CDR3 consists of 14 residues. This CDR3 reads CASSSLLDTGELFF. The CDR3 DNA reads TGTGCCAGCAGCTCCCTACTAGACACCGGGGAGCTGTTTTTT.

This chain links TRBV2 with TRBJ2-1; possibly TRBD2 for D (5 bases). The CDR3 consists of 12 residues. Per the germline V gene, CDR1 is SNHLY and CDR2 is FYNNEI. Trimming removed 3 bases at V and 7 bases at J, with 7 bases between. The CDR3 bases are TGTGCCAGCAGTGACCGAGGGAATGAGCAGTTCTTC. This translates into CASSDRGNEQFF.

The rearrangement joins TRBV7-9 to TRBJ1-3, with unresolved D. The CDR3 is 13 residues long. Per the germline V gene, CDR1 is SEHNR and CDR2 is FQNEAQ (reference sequence). V lost 7 bases, J lost 2 bases, and 9 bases lay in between. The CDR3 coding sequence is TGTGCCAGCAAACCTAGTACTGGAAACACCATATATTTT. Residues: CASKPSTGNTIYF.

The gene calls are TRBV5-4 and TRBJ1-2; no clear D. This CDR3 has 14 amino acids. Per the germline V gene, CDR1 is SGHNT and CDR2 is YYREEE (reference sequence). Trimming took off 0 bases at V and 5 bases at J, with 11 bases between the two ends. The DNA for the CDR3 is TGTGCCAGCAGCTTGGATACGGGGTCTTATGGCTACACCTTC. Protein: CASSLDTGSYGYTF.

This rearrangement joins TRBV19 to TRBJ1-5; D unclear. CDR3 length equals 15 residues. The germline V gene has CDR1 LNHDA and CDR2 SQIVND (reference sequence). The V end lost 5 bases, the J end lost 3 bases, and 14 bases lay between the germline ends. CDR3 bases: TGTGCCAGTAGTGCCGGTAGTGTGGTCAATCAGCCCCAGCATTTT. Its translation is CASSAGSVVNQPQHF.

The rearrangement uses TRBV4-1 and TRBJ2-2, with 11 bases that match TRBD2. J was trimmed by 3 bases and V by 0 bases; bases with no gene match: 0. The CDR3 sequence is 16 residues long. Germline CDR1 MGHRA, CDR2 YSYEKL. CDR3 in amino acids: CASSQEGLADTGELFF. The CDR3 DNA sequence: TGCGCCAGCAGCCAAGAGGGACTAGCGGACACCGGGGAGCTGTTTTTT.

The rearrangement uses TRBV5-4 and TRBJ2-3, with 7 bases identical to TRBD1. Per germline, CDR1 SGHNT and CDR2 YYREEE (reference sequence). The J segment lost 5 bases and the V segment lost 5 bases, leaving 11 bases of the junction unmatched. There are 15 residues in the CDR3. In nucleotides, the CDR3 is TGTGCCAGCAGGGAGACAGGGAGTCCAGTAGATACGCAGTATTTT. Amino acid sequence: CASRETGSPVDTQYF.

The chain has TRBV25-1 and TRBJ2-7; 8 nucleotides align to TRBD2. The germline V gene has CDR1 MGHDK and CDR2 SYGVNS. The CDR3 loop spans 16 amino acids. J lost 2 bases, V lost 8 bases, and 14 bases had no gene match. For the CDR3, the DNA is TGTGCCAGCTCTCCCAGCGGTCGGGAGGGAGCCTACGAGCAGTACTTC. It translates to CASSPSGREGAYEQYF.

This chain connects TRBV28 to TRBJ1-2; tentative D call: TRBD1 (5 bases). The germline CDR1 and CDR2 sequences are MDHEN and SYDVKM. This CDR3 region has 14 residues. V was pared by 6 bases and J by 3 bases, with 14 bases between. In DNA, the CDR3 is TGTGCCAGCAGCCGTAGACAGCATTACTATGGCTACACCTTC. It translates to CASSRRQHYYGYTF.

The CDR3 region has the DNA TGTGCCAGCACCAATACCCTTGGACAGGGAGTCACTGAAGCTTTCTTT. Its translation: CASTNTLGQGVTEAFF. The chain combines TRBV21-1 with TRBJ1-1; the listed D gene, TRBD1, was not tested against the DNA. TRBV21-1 is designated a pseudogene. CDR3 length: 16 residues.

The gene calls are TRBV19 and TRBJ2-1; D is perhaps TRBD2 (6 bases). Trimming stripped 6 bases from V and 8 bases from J, with 17 bases between. This CDR3 is built from 14 residues. CDR1 is LNHDA, CDR2 SQIVND, per germline (reference sequence). CDR3 residues: CASRRWGLPDEQFF. DNA for the CDR3: TGTGCCAGTAGGAGATGGGGACTCCCCGATGAGCAGTTCTTC.